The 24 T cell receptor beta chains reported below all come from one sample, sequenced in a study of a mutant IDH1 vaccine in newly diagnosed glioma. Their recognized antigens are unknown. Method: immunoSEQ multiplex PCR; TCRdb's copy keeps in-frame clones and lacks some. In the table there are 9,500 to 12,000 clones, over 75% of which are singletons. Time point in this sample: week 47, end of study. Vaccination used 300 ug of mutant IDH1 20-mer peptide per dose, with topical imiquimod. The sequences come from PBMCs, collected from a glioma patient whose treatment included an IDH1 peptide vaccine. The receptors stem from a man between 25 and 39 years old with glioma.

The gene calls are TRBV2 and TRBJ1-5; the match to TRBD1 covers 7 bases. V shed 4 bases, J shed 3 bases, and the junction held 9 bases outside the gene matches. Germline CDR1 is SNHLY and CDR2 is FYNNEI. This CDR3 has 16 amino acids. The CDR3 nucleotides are TGTGCCAGCAGTGCACAGCAGGGGGGGGTCAATCAGCCCCAGCATTTT. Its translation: CASSAQQGGVNQPQHF. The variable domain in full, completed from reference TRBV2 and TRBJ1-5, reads EPEVTQTPSHQVTQMGQEVILRCVPISNHLYFYWYRQILGQKVEFLVSFYNNEISEKSEIFDDQFSVERPDGSNFTLKIRSTKLEDSAMYFCASSAQQGGVNQPQHFGDGTRLSIL.

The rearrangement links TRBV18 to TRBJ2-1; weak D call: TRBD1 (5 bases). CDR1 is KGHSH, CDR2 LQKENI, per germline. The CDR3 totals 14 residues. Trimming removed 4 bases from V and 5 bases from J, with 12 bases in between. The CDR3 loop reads CASSQGNTDNEQFF. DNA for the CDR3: TGTGCCAGCTCACAGGGGAATACGGACAATGAGCAGTTCTTC.

The CDR3 bases are TGCGCCAGCAGTTCGGAGAGACTGAACGAGCAGTACTTC. This encodes CASSSERLNEQYF. The rearrangement joins TRBV4-1 to TRBJ2-7; D call uncertain. Trimming cost V 6 bases and J 5 bases, with 14 bases left between them. From germline, CDR1 is MGHRA and CDR2 YSYEKL. This CDR3 is 13 amino acids long.

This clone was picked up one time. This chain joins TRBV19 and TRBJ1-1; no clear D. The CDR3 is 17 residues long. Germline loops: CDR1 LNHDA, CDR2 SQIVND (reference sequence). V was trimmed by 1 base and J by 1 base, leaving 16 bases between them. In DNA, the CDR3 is TGTGCCAGTAGTATAGGGTCCGCAGCCGGCAGGAACACTGAAGCTTTCTTT. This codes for CASSIGSAAGRNTEAFF. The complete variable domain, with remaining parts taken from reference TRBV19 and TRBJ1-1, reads DGGITQSPKYLFRKEGQNVTLSCEQNLNHDAMYWYRQDPGQGLRLIYYSQIVNDFQKGDIAEGYSVSREKKESFPLTVTSAQKNPTAFYLCASSIGSAAGRNTEAFFGQGTRLTVV.

CDR3 residues: CSVDLSFGDYGYTF. In DNA, the CDR3 is TGCAGCGTTGATCTCAGCTTCGGAGACTATGGCTACACCTTC. The chain has TRBV29-1 and TRBJ1-2; no definite D call. Germline-derived CDR1 and CDR2 are SQVTM and ANQGSEA. CDR3 length: 14 amino acids. With 3 bases removed from V and 3 bases from J, the gap between germline ends came to 14 bases. The full variable domain, rest sourced from reference TRBV29-1 and TRBJ1-2, is SAVISQKPSRDICQRGTSLTIQCQVDSQVTMMFWYRQQPGQSLTLIATANQGSEATYESGFVIDKFPISRPNLTFSTLTVSNMSPEDSSIYLCSVDLSFGDYGYTFGSGTRLTVV.

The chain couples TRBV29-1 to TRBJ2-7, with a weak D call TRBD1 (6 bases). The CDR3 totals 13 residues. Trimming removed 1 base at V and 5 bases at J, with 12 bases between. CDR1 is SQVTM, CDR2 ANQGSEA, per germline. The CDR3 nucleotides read TGCAGCGTTGAAGTTCTACAGGGCGACGAGCAGTACTTC. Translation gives CSVEVLQGDEQYF.

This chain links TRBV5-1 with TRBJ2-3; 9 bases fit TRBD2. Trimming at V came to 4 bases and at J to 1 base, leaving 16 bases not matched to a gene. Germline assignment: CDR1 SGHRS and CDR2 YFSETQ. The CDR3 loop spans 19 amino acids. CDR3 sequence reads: CASSPGVAGVSLGTDTQYF. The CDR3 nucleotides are TGCGCCAGCAGCCCGGGAGTAGCGGGAGTAAGTTTGGGCACAGATACGCAGTATTTT.

CDR3 sequence reads: CAISAGTGDYEQYF. The CDR3 DNA reads as TGTGCCATCAGCGCCGGGACTGGGGACTACGAGCAGTACTTC. The rearrangement joins TRBV10-3 to TRBJ2-7, with D possibly TRBD2 on 6 matching bases. This CDR3 has 14 residues. Trimming stripped 6 bases from V and 3 bases from J, with 15 bases between. Germline CDR1 and CDR2: ENHRY and SYGVKD.

DNA for the CDR3: TGCGCCAGCAGCTTGGCCGCGGGTAGTGCCTACGAGCAGTACTTC. Translation gives CASSLAAGSAYEQYF. The chain recombines TRBV5-1 with TRBJ2-7, with a possible D match to TRBD2 (5 bases). Between the trimmed V and J ends, which lost 0 bases and 2 bases, there was a span of 12 bases. Germline V CDR1 and CDR2: SGHRS, YFSETQ. The CDR3 has 15 residues.

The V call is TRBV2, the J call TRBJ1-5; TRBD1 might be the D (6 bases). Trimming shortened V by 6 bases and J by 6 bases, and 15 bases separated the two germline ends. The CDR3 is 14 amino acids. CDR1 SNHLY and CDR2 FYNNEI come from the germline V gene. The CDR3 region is CASSETGKAQPQHF. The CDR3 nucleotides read TGTGCCAGCAGCGAAACAGGGAAAGCTCAGCCCCAGCATTTT.

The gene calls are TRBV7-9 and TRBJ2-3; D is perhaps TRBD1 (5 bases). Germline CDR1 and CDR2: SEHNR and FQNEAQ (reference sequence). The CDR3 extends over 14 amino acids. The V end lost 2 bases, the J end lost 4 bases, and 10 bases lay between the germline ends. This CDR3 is CASSLKQGADTQYF. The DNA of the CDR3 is TGTGCCAGCAGCTTAAAACAAGGGGCAGATACGCAGTATTTT.

CDR3 region: CASTRGPGELFF. CDR3 sequence (DNA): TGTGCCAGCACGCGGGGCCCCGGGGAGCTGTTTTTT. The chain is built from TRBV7-8 and TRBJ2-2; perhaps TRBD2 as D (6 bases). CDR1 and CDR2 from the germline V gene are SGHVS and FQNEAQ. CDR3 length: 12 amino acids. Trimming took 7 bases from V and 6 from J, leaving 9 bases between them.

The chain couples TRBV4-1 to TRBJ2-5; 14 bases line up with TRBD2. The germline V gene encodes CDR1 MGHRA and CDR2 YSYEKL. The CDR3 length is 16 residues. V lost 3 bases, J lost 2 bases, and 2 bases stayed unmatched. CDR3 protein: CASSHGTSGSQETQYF. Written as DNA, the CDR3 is TGCGCCAGCAGCCACGGGACTAGCGGGAGTCAAGAGACCCAGTACTTC.

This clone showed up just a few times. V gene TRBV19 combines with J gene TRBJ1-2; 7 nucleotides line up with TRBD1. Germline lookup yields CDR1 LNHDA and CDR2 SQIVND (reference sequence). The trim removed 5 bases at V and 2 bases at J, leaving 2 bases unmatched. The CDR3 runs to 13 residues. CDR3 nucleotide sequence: TGTGCCAGTAGTTACAGGGGAAACTATGGCTACACCTTC. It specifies CASSYRGNYGYTF.

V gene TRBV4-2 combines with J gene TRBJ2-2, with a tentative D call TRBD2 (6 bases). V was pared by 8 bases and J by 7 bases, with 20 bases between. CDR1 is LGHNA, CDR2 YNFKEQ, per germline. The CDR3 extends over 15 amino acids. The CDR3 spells CASQGGTETYGELFF. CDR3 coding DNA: TGTGCCAGCCAAGGCGGGACGGAGACTTACGGGGAGCTGTTTTTT.

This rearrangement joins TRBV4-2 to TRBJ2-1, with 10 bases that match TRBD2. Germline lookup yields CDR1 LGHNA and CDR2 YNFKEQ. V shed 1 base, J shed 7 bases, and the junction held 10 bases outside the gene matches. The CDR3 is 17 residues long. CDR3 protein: CASSQVVSGRASNEQFF. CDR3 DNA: TGTGCCAGCAGCCAAGTAGTAAGCGGGAGGGCCTCGAATGAGCAGTTCTTC.

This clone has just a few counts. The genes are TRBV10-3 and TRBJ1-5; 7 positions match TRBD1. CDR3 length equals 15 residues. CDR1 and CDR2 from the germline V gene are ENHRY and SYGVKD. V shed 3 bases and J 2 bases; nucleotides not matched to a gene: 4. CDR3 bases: TGTGCCATCAGTGAAGGGCAGGGGGGCAATCAGCCCCAGCATTTT. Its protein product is CAISEGQGGNQPQHF.

The CDR3 sequence: CASSPNPGQGANEQYF. Written as DNA, the CDR3 is TGCGCCAGCAGCCCCAATCCGGGACAGGGGGCGAATGAGCAGTACTTC. The V and J genes are TRBV5-1 and TRBJ2-7, with 12 bases aligning to TRBD1. In germline, CDR1 is SGHRS, CDR2 YFSETQ. This CDR3 region has 16 residues. Germline trimming cut 4 bases from V and 7 bases from J; bases unmatched to any gene: 12.

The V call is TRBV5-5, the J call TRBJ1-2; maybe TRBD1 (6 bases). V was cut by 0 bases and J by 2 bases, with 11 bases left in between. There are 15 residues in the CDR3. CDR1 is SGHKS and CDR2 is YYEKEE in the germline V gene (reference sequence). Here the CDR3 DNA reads TGTGCCAGCAGCTTGGCCTCAGGGGCCAACTATGGCTACACCTTC. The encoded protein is CASSLASGANYGYTF.

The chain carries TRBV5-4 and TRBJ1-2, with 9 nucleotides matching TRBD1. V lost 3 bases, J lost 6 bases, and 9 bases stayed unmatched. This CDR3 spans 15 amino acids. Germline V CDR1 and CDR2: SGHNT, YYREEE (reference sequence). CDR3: CASSSGTGIDNGYTF. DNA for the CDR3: TGTGCCAGCAGCTCGGGGACAGGGATAGATAATGGCTACACCTTC.

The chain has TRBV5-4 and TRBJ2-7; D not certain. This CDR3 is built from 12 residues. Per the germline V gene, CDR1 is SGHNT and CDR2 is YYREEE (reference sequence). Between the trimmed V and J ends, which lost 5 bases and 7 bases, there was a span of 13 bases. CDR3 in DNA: TGTGCCAGCAGTTTAAGCACAGAGGAGCAGTACTTC. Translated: CASSLSTEEQYF. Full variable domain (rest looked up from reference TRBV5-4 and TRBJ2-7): ETGVTQSPTHLIKTRGQQVTLRCSSQSGHNTVSWYQQALGQGPQFIFQYYREEENGRGNFPPRFSGLQFPNYSSELNVNALELDDSALYLCASSLSTEEQYFGPGTRLTVT.

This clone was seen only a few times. The CDR3 nucleotides are TGCGCCAGCAGCCTGCGAAACACCGGGGAGCTGTTTTTT. This translates into CASSLRNTGELFF. The chain combines TRBV4-1 with TRBJ2-2; D is undetermined. Trimming pared 4 bases from V and 2 bases from J, leaving 5 bases between. This CDR3 region has 13 residues. Germline V gene lookup returns CDR1 MGHRA and CDR2 YSYEKL.

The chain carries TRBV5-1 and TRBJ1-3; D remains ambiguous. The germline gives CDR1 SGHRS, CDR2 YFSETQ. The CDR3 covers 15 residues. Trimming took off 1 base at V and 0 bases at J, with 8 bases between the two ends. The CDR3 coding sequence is TGCGCCAGCAGCTTGTCGGCAGCCTCTGGAAACACCATATATTTT. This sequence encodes CASSLSAASGNTIYF.

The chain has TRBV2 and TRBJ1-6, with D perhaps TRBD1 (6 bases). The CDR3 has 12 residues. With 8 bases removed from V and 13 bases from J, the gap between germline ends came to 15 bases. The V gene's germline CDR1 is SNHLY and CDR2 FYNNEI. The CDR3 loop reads CASGGGSAPLHF. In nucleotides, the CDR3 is TGTGCCAGCGGGGGGGGCAGTGCGCCCCTCCACTTT.